This T cell receptor (beta chain) was sequenced in a study of shared T cell receptors in the human thymus. Generated by immunoSEQ multiplex PCR, the TCRdb table keeps only in-frame clones and is missing some. The data contain about 660,000 clones, 88% of them singletons. This CDR3 is 17 amino acids long. CDR1 and CDR2 (germline): GTSNPN, SVGIG (reference sequence). V was cut by 3 bases and J by 2 bases, with 21 bases left in between. These data also formed part of another study, on human thymus T cells. This second study notes: Having surgery to correct congenital heart defects, healthy Finnish infants acted as the donors. The study used thymus tissue resected during corrective heart surgery. Apparent skewing of V and J gene usage characterized both thymic and blood repertoires. Related research has reported that thymic repertoires overlap highly among unrelated individuals.

This chain connects TRBV30 to TRBJ2-3; the D gene is possibly TRBD2 (6 bases). This clonotype was sampled from a boy younger than two with a congenital heart defect. Sequenced input: thymocytes. CDR3 nucleotides: TGTGCCTGGAGCCCAAACATGGGACTCACAACCACAGATACGCAGTATTTT. Residues: CAWSPNMGLTTTDTQYF.